The subject of this entry is one T cell receptor beta chain. The antigen is not known. This sample was included in a study of T cells in Graves' hyperthyroidism and ophthalmopathy. General observations from the study: Expanded thyroid clonotypes (above 0.001) were mostly also found in blood.

The PBMCs were sourced from fresh peripheral blood (approximately 9 ml). There are 13 residues in the CDR3. V was clipped by 4 bases and J by 6 bases, with 10 bases between them. CDR1 SGHTA and CDR2 FQGTGA come from the germline V gene. RNA transcripts served as the template for amplifying TCR beta CDR3 regions. The TCR CDR3 was amplified in a first-round RT-PCR using the HTBI primer set. TCRdb independently ran MiXCR on the multiplex PCR reads; one entry per CDR3 protein. The data contain hundreds of thousands of distinct CDR3 sequences, 20% of them singletons. The chain uses TRBV7-3 and TRBJ1-5; the D is unclear. The sequenced sample was blood. This TCR was recovered from a man between 35 and 55 years old with Graves' ophthalmopathy. The CDR3 DNA follows: TGTGCCAGCAGCTATACCCCGGGTCAGCCCCAGCATTTT. Its translation is CASSYTPGQPQHF. The whole variable domain, filled in from reference TRBV7-3 and TRBJ1-5, reads GAGVSQTPSNKVTEKGKYVELRCDPISGHTALYWYRQSLGQGPEFLIYFQGTGAADDSGLPNDRFFAVRPEGSVSTLKIQRTERGDSAVYLCASSYTPGQPQHFGDGTRLSIL.